The next 21 T cell receptor beta chains were all read from a single sample in a study of radiotherapy plus CTLA-4 blockade in lung cancer. The data were produced by immunoSEQ multiplex PCR, yet TCRdb's version contains in-frame clones alone and is incomplete. The sample has 85,000 to 90,000 clones; approximately 79% are singletons. The sample in question was peripheral blood, obtained from a patient treated with radiotherapy plus ipilimumab. The receptor source for this set is a human donor with non-small cell lung cancer that progressed on radiotherapy plus ipilimumab.

CDR3 DNA: TGCGCCAGCAGCTCGGGGACAGGGCCAGATACGCAGTATTTT. Protein sequence: CASSSGTGPDTQYF. The rearrangement links TRBV5-1 to TRBJ2-3; 9 positions agree with TRBD1. CDR1 and CDR2 (germline): SGHRS, YFSETQ. V dropped 3 bases and J dropped 4; count of bases not matched to a gene: 3. The CDR3 sequence is 14 residues long.

CDR3 coding DNA: TGTGCCAGCAGCGGAGTGGGAGCCGCTAACTATGGCTACACCTTC. It specifies CASSGVGAANYGYTF. This chain links TRBV7-9 with TRBJ1-2; D not resolved. V was clipped by 5 bases and J by 0 bases, with 13 bases between them. Germline-derived CDR1 and CDR2 are SEHNR and FQNEAQ (reference sequence). The CDR3 is 15 residues long.

This clone occurred once. The chain is built from TRBV19 and TRBJ1-1; 9 bases agree with TRBD1. With V trimmed by 5 bases and J by 11 bases, 6 bases remained unmatched. The germline V gene encodes CDR1 LNHDA and CDR2 SQIVND (reference sequence). The CDR3 is made up of 12 amino acids. The CDR3: CASSVQGAVAFF. CDR3 DNA: TGTGCCAGTAGTGTACAGGGGGCCGTTGCTTTCTTT.

The chain uses TRBV5-8 and TRBJ2-7; D is unclear. The germline gives CDR1 SGHTS, CDR2 YDEGEE. V lost 4 bases and J lost 6, with 20 bases in between. There are 15 residues in the CDR3. CDR3 nucleotides: TGTGCCAGCAGCCCGCGGACCGTCGCTAGGAGCGAGCAGTACTTC. Residues: CASSPRTVARSEQYF.

The chain recombines TRBV9 with TRBJ2-5, with D possibly TRBD1 on 6 matching bases. The germline V gene encodes CDR1 SGDLS and CDR2 YYNGEE. CDR3 length: 14 residues. Trimming removed 2 bases from V and 5 bases from J, with 13 bases in between. The CDR3 reads CASSVGQAGETQYF. In DNA form, the CDR3 reads TGTGCCAGCAGCGTGGGACAAGCAGGGGAGACCCAGTACTTC.

Comments on this clone: The CDR3 end shows no conserved phenylalanine or tryptophan, and so a read error is likely. Because the CDR3's place on the DNA is in doubt, the DNA is left out and the CDR3 is given as listed by TCRdb. V is TRBV2 and J is TRBJ2-7; the table's TRBD1 call for D was not verified on the DNA. Termini included, the CDR3 measures 13 amino acids. Germline V lookup: CDR1 SNHLY, CDR2 FYNNEI. The CDR3 spells CASSLLRDSPTYA.

The chain carries TRBV19 and TRBJ2-5; the D gene is possibly TRBD2 (6 bases). Trimming took 0 bases from V and 11 from J, leaving 16 bases between them. The CDR3 has 14 residues. Germline CDR1 reads LNHDA; CDR2 reads SQIVND (reference sequence). CDR3 protein: CASSIDRRGREQYF. CDR3 coding DNA: TGTGCCAGTAGTATAGATCGGAGGGGTCGGGAGCAGTACTTC.

The V call is TRBV6-5, the J call TRBJ2-7; D gene ambiguous. CDR1 is MNHEY and CDR2 is SVGAGI in the germline V gene. This CDR3 comprises 13 residues. Trimming took 4 bases from V and 3 from J, leaving 10 bases between them. The CDR3 nucleotides are TGTGCCAGCAGTTCGACTGGGTTCTACGAGCAGTACTTC. This gives the protein CASSSTGFYEQYF.

At least ten counts were recorded for this clone. The CDR3 sequence: CASSEGQEPRETQYF. The CDR3 DNA follows: TGTGCCAGCAGTGAAGGACAGGAGCCTCGGGAGACCCAGTACTTC. The V and J genes are TRBV2 and TRBJ2-5; D may be TRBD1 (6 bases). Trimming pared 1 base from V and 5 bases from J, leaving 14 bases between. CDR1 is SNHLY and CDR2 is FYNNEI in the germline V gene. The CDR3 contains 15 residues.

This chain connects TRBV5-4 to TRBJ1-4, with D tentatively TRBD1 (5 bases). Per the germline V gene, CDR1 is SGHNT and CDR2 is YYREEE (reference sequence). This CDR3 is built from 15 residues. V shed 4 bases and J shed 8 bases, with 18 bases lying between them. The CDR3 reads CASSPDGRAGEKLFF. DNA of the CDR3: TGTGCCAGCAGCCCGGACGGCAGGGCGGGGGAAAAACTGTTTTTT.

This rearrangement joins TRBV2 to TRBJ1-2, with D uncertain. The germline CDR1 and CDR2 sequences are SNHLY and FYNNEI. Trimming took off 5 bases at V and 0 bases at J, with 7 bases between the two ends. There are 13 residues in the CDR3. The CDR3, as DNA: TGTGCCAGCAGTACGGACTCTAACTATGGCTACACCTTC. Translating gives CASSTDSNYGYTF. Variable domain in full (rest from reference TRBV2 and TRBJ1-2): EPEVTQTPSHQVTQMGQEVILRCVPISNHLYFYWYRQILGQKVEFLVSFYNNEISEKSEIFDDQFSVERPDGSNFTLKIRSTKLEDSAMYFCASSTDSNYGYTFGSGTRLTVV.

This clone was counted between two and nine times. The V and J genes are TRBV27 and TRBJ2-7, with D tentatively TRBD1 or TRBD2 (7 bases each). Germline V lookup: CDR1 MNHEY, CDR2 SMNVEV (reference sequence). This CDR3 contains 16 residues. V lost 1 base and J 5 bases, leaving 18 bases between the germline ends. CDR3 sequence: CASSLLGGQGGNEQYF. The CDR3 bases are TGTGCCAGCAGTTTATTGGGGGGGCAGGGGGGCAACGAGCAGTACTTC.

A few counts support this clone. This chain uses TRBV27 with TRBJ2-1; D is ambiguous. Germline V lookup: CDR1 MNHEY, CDR2 SMNVEV (reference sequence). Trimming shortened V by 5 bases and J by 0 bases, and 8 bases separated the two germline ends. The CDR3 is 14 amino acids. The CDR3 region is CASSLISSYNEQFF. CDR3 nucleotide sequence: TGTGCCAGCAGTCTGATAAGCTCCTACAATGAGCAGTTCTTC.

V is TRBV18 and J is TRBJ2-7; 10 bases agree with TRBD1. CDR3 length: 14 residues. After removal of 3 bases from V and 7 bases from J, the junction contained 6 bases not matched to a gene. The germline V gene has CDR1 KGHSH and CDR2 LQKENI. CDR3: CASSPRGQGIEQYF. CDR3 bases: TGTGCCAGCTCACCTCGGGGACAGGGGATAGAGCAGTACTTC. The whole variable domain, remainder taken from reference TRBV18 and TRBJ2-7, is NAGVMQNPRHLVRRRGQEARLRCSPMKGHSHVYWYRQLPEEGLKFMVYLQKENIIDESGMPKERFSAEFPKEGPSILRIQQVVRGDSAAYFCASSPRGQGIEQYFGPGTRLTVT.

The gene calls are TRBV11-3 and TRBJ2-3; TRBD1 agrees at 9 bases. The V and J ends lost 4 bases and 3 bases, in that order; junction bases with no gene match: 17. This CDR3 has 19 amino acids. Per the germline V gene, CDR1 is SGHNT and CDR2 is YENEEA. The CDR3, as DNA: TGTGCCAGCAGCTCACACCCCAGGGGGAGGACAGGGGATACAGATACGCAGTATTTT. This sequence encodes CASSSHPRGRTGDTDTQYF.

V usage is TRBV7-6 and J usage is TRBJ1-2; tentative D call: TRBD1 (6 bases). The CDR3 has 14 amino acids. The germline V and J ends were trimmed by 4 bases and 4 bases, with 13 bases remaining between them. Germline V gene sequence: CDR1 SGHVS, CDR2 FNYEAQ. CDR3 sequence reads: CASSWGDTTYGYTF. The CDR3 DNA sequence: TGTGCCAGCAGCTGGGGGGACACTACCTATGGCTACACCTTC.

This clone appeared a single time. The chain recombines TRBV5-6 with TRBJ2-5; TRBD1 matches 9 bases. CDR1 is SGHDT, CDR2 YYEEEE, per germline. CDR3 length equals 16 residues. V lost 3 bases, J lost 0 bases, and 6 bases stayed unmatched. As DNA, the CDR3 is TGTGCCAGCAGCTGGGCTACAGGGGGCTACCAAGAGACCCAGTACTTC. It specifies CASSWATGGYQETQYF.

V is TRBV30 and J is TRBJ1-1; D not certain. CDR1 is GTSNPN and CDR2 is SVGIG in the germline V gene (reference sequence). With 6 bases removed from V and 6 bases from J, the gap between germline ends came to 20 bases. This CDR3 region has 14 residues. The DNA of the CDR3 is TGTGCCTGCTCTACCTCCACAGTTCAGGCTGAAGCTTTCTTT. It translates to CACSTSTVQAEAFF.

This chain joins TRBV6-5 and TRBJ2-5; tentatively, D is TRBD1 (5 bases). The length of the CDR3 is 14 residues. Germline assignment: CDR1 MNHEY and CDR2 SVGAGI. V lost 6 bases, J lost 2 bases, and 13 bases lay in between. CDR3 nucleotide sequence: TGTGCCAGCAGGCGACGACAGTCTCAAGAGACCCAGTACTTC. Translation: CASRRRQSQETQYF.

This chain connects TRBV11-2 to TRBJ1-1; D is uncertain. The CDR3 length is 14 residues. Deletions cut 2 bases from V and 5 bases from J, with 12 bases between. Germline V gene sequence: CDR1 SGHAT, CDR2 FQNNGV. CDR3 sequence (DNA): TGTGCCAGCAGCTTAAGCGGTCGAGGGACTGAAGCTTTCTTT. Residues: CASSLSGRGTEAFF.

V and J are TRBV7-8 and TRBJ2-3; no reliable D call. The ends were cut back, 1 base at V and 0 bases at J, with 2 bases in the middle. The CDR3 consists of 13 residues. CDR1 is SGHVS and CDR2 is FQNEAQ in the germline V gene. CDR3 sequence reads: CASSLESTDTQYF. The CDR3 nucleotides read TGTGCCAGCAGCTTAGAAAGCACAGATACGCAGTATTTT.